This T cell receptor beta chain was identified during a study of T cell repertoires in cytomegalovirus infection. For the study at large: Used in the study were CMV epitopes, some recently identified and HLA-C-restricted, others well-studied and HLA-B-restricted. Signatures in public TCR beta sequences pointed to both CMV infection and matching HLA type.

The CDR3 sequence is 15 residues long. Germline lookup yields CDR1 SGHDT and CDR2 YYEEEE. V shed 3 bases and J 6 bases; nucleotides not matched to a gene: 10. Study outcomes and limitations: Dominating the ex vivo response were TCR beta clonotypes that were CMV-specific and HLA-C-restricted. Cumulative public TCR beta family frequency identified CMV carriers with the relevant HLA.

About this clonotype itself: Its antigen remains unidentified.

One entry per CDR3 protein results from TCRdb running MiXCR on the reads. This table holds 360,000 or so distinct CDR3 sequences, roughly 34% found once. This chain connects TRBV5-6 to TRBJ1-2, with 8 bases matching TRBD1. The sequence was collected from a human donor in good health (CMV status not recorded). Some clones in this sample may be carry-over from other donors' samples. This material consisted of cultured PBMCs, taken from culture after CMV antigen stimulation. CDR3 residues: CASSSEDRVINGYTF. The CDR3 DNA sequence: TGTGCCAGCAGCTCGGAGGACAGGGTAATCAATGGCTACACCTTC. The whole variable domain, filled in from reference TRBV5-6 and TRBJ1-2, reads DAGVTQSPTHLIKTRGQQVTLRCSPKSGHDTVSWYQQALGQGPQFIFQYYEEEERQRGNFPDRFSGHQFPNYSSELNVNALLLGDSALYLCASSSEDRVINGYTFGSGTRLTVV.